At least ten counts were recorded for the clone carrying this T cell receptor (beta chain). Antigen specificity is unknown. V lost 3 bases, J lost 5 bases, and 8 bases stayed unmatched. The CDR3 is 15 residues long. Germline-derived CDR1 and CDR2 are SGHNT and YYREEE (reference sequence). The use of genomic DNA as template underpinned the TCR beta VDJ and CDR3 profiling. TCRdb reprocessed the reads with MiXCR, giving one entry per CDR3 protein. The sample holds around 150,000 distinct CDR3 sequences; around half are singletons and the top ten take approximately 2.9%. These data belong to a study of CD8+CD57+ T cells in acquired aplastic anemia. Patients selected for sequencing had displayed CD8+CD57+ cell expansion by flow cytometry. Patients uniformly had severe acquired aplastic anemia. Broader study findings: Researchers report that twenty-nine CD8+ CDR3 sequences appeared in both patients and controls. Levels of CD8+ Simpson's diversity were not significantly distinct in patients versus controls.

The J gene is TRBJ2-1, the V gene TRBV5-4; 7 nucleotides agree with TRBD2. Sequencing was done on a sample of sorted CD4+, CD8+, or CD8+CD57+ T cells (not recorded which) from PBMCs. The receptor comes from a human donor with aplastic anemia. The CDR3 sequence: CASSSRGRADNEQFF. In DNA, the CDR3 is TGTGCCAGCAGCTCCCGCGGGAGAGCAGACAATGAGCAGTTCTTC. Complete variable domain (other parts from reference TRBV5-4 and TRBJ2-1): ETGVTQSPTHLIKTRGQQVTLRCSSQSGHNTVSWYQQALGQGPQFIFQYYREEENGRGNFPPRFSGLQFPNYSSELNVNALELDDSALYLCASSSRGRADNEQFFGPGTRLTVL.